The clone carrying this T cell receptor (beta chain) was seen repeatedly, ten times or more. The antigen remains undetermined. The sample comes from a study of T-cell reconstitution after alpha-beta-depleted transplantation in children. Study outcomes and limitations: About two months after transplant, alpha-beta T cells reportedly came from several hundred expanded graft clones. A year post-transplant, T-cell counts and diversity derived mostly from newly produced T cells.

Unique molecular identifiers were incorporated during preparation of the TCRbeta library. TCRdb re-derived calls from the PCR reads in MiXCR, one entry per CDR3 protein. The repertoire consists of hundreds of thousands of distinct CDR3 sequences, with 13% occurring once and the leading ten covering roughly 2.3%. The length of the CDR3 is 13 residues. CDR1 is SGHVS, CDR2 FNYEAQ, per germline. The V end was cut by 5 bases, the J end by 8 bases, with 13 bases between. This TCR was recovered from a male patient younger than 18 who had a stem cell transplant for acute myeloid leukemia, so the T cells may come from the graft donor. The chain employs TRBV7-6 and TRBJ2-1, with D unclear. This material consisted of PBMCs, mostly from graft donor cells, taken 360 days after TCRalphabeta/CD19-depleted stem cell transplant. DNA of the CDR3: TGTGCCAGCAGCCCTGACGCGACTGATGAGCAGTTCTTC. This codes for CASSPDATDEQFF. Combining the CDR3 with reference TRBV7-6 and TRBJ2-1 gives the whole variable domain GAGVSQSPRYKVTKRGQDVALRCDPISGHVSLYWYRQALGQGPEFLTYFNYEAQQDKSGLPNDRFSAERPEGSISTLTIQRTEQRDSAMYRCASSPDATDEQFFGPGTRLTVL.